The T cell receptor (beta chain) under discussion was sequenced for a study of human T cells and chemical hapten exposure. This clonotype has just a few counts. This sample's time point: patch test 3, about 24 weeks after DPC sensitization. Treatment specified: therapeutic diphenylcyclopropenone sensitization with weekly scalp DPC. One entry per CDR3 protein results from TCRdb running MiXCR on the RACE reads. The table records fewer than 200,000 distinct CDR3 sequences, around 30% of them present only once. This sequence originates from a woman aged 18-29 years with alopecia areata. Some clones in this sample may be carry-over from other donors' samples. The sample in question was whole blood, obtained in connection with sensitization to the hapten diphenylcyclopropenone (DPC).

CDR3 DNA: TGTGCCAGCAGCGCCCAGGTCGTTGCGGATACGCAGTATTTT. It yields the protein CASSAQVVADTQYF. The chain joins TRBV9 to TRBJ2-3; no firm D call. The germline CDR1 and CDR2 sequences are SGDLS and YYNGEE. The length of the CDR3 is 14 residues. V shed 3 bases and J shed 6 bases, with 14 bases lying between them. Complete variable domain (other parts from reference TRBV9 and TRBJ2-3): DSGVTQTPKHLITATGQRVTLRCSPRSGDLSVYWYQQSLDQGLQFLIQYYNGEERAKGNILERFSAQQFPDLHSELNLSSLELGDSALYFCASSAQVVADTQYFGPGTRLTVL.